Listed here are 14 T cell receptor beta chains from one sample, sequenced in a study of blood T cell repertoires in COVID-19. Generated by immunoSEQ multiplex PCR, the TCRdb table keeps only in-frame clones and is missing some. This sample has 250,000 or so clones, with nearly 90% found just once. Sequencing used peripheral blood. These receptor sequences come from a woman in her thirties or forties who had recovered from COVID-19.

V gene TRBV14 combines with J gene TRBJ1-6; TRBD1 might be the D (6 bases). Germline V lookup: CDR1 SGHDN, CDR2 FVKESK. CDR3 length equals 14 residues. Deletions cut 4 bases from V and 9 bases from J, with 13 bases between. CDR3 bases: TGTGCCAGCAGCCTTGAGAGGGGGATTTCACCCCTCCACTTT. Encoded protein: CASSLERGISPLHF.

CDR3 coding DNA: TGTGCCAGCAACCTAGCGGTCCTATACGAGCAGTACTTC. It specifies CASNLAVLYEQYF. The chain is built from TRBV6-5 and TRBJ2-7, with 7 bases identical to TRBD2. There are 13 residues in the CDR3. The V gene's germline CDR1 is MNHEY and CDR2 SVGAGI. V was pared by 7 bases and J by 4 bases, with 7 bases of the junction left unmatched.

This clone showed up just once. The chain couples TRBV29-1 to TRBJ1-1, with unresolved D. Germline V gene sequence: CDR1 SQVTM, CDR2 ANQGSEA. Deletions cut 4 bases from V and 4 bases from J, with 10 bases between. This CDR3 region has 12 residues. The CDR3 region has the DNA TGCAGCGTTGGGGAGATGGGCACTGAAGCTTTCTTT. Translated, it gives CSVGEMGTEAFF. The complete variable domain, with remaining parts taken from reference TRBV29-1 and TRBJ1-1, reads SAVISQKPSRDICQRGTSLTIQCQVDSQVTMMFWYRQQPGQSLTLIATANQGSEATYESGFVIDKFPISRPNLTFSTLTVSNMSPEDSSIYLCSVGEMGTEAFFGQGTRLTVV.

The V gene is TRBV12-3 or TRBV12-4, the J gene TRBJ1-5; D not certain. The CDR3 sequence is 13 residues long. V was shortened by 3 bases and J by 0 bases, with 3 bases between the two germline ends. CDR3 nucleotides: TGTGCCAGCAGTTTCTATAGCAATCAGCCCCAGCATTTT. Its protein product is CASSFYSNQPQHF.

The V gene is TRBV7-3, the J gene TRBJ2-2, with 12 bases lining up with TRBD1. V dropped 9 bases and J dropped 11; count of bases not matched to a gene: 13. Germline V lookup: CDR1 SGHTA, CDR2 FQGTGA. The CDR3 runs 15 residues. CDR3 region: CASTTGTGGPFELFF. In DNA form, the CDR3 reads TGTGCCAGTACCACCGGGACAGGGGGCCCGTTCGAGCTGTTTTTT.

This clone has just a few counts. The chain uses TRBV29-1 and TRBJ2-7; maybe TRBD2 (6 bases). V dropped 6 bases and J dropped 5 bases, with 8 bases sitting between them. Germline V CDR1 and CDR2: SQVTM, ANQGSEA. The CDR3 totals 10 residues. Here the CDR3 reads CSVGTDEQYF. The CDR3 DNA follows: TGCAGCGTGGGGACTGACGAGCAGTACTTC.

The CDR3 region has the DNA TGTGCCAGCAGCCCCCAAGGGGGCATCACAGATACGCAGTATTTT. It codes for CASSPQGGITDTQYF. The chain recombines TRBV13 with TRBJ2-3; 7 positions agree with TRBD1. The V gene's germline CDR1 is PRHDT and CDR2 FYEKMQ (reference sequence). The junction had 7 bases not matched to a gene; V was cut back by 5 bases and J by 2 bases. This CDR3 contains 15 residues. Filled out from reference TRBV13 and TRBJ2-3, the complete variable domain reads AAGVIQSPRHLIKEKRETATLKCYPIPRHDTVYWYQQGPGQDPQFLISFYEKMQSDKGSIPDRFSAQQFSDYHSELNMSSLELGDSALYFCASSPQGGITDTQYFGPGTRLTVL.

In DNA form, the CDR3 reads TGCGCCAGCAGCCAATTTGGGACTAGACAAGAGACCCAGTACTTC. Its translation: CASSQFGTRQETQYF. The chain employs TRBV4-3 and TRBJ2-5; TRBD2 matches at 8 bases. The CDR3 is made up of 15 amino acids. V dropped 2 bases and J dropped 2; count of bases not matched to a gene: 4. CDR1 LGHNA and CDR2 YSLEER come from the germline V gene.

The chain uses TRBV27 and TRBJ2-7, with TRBD1 matching 8 bases. The ends lost 2 bases at V and 4 bases at J; junction bases unmatched: 4. Per the germline V gene, CDR1 is MNHEY and CDR2 is SMNVEV (reference sequence). This CDR3 comprises 14 residues. CDR3 sequence reads: CASSLAGQVYEQYF. The CDR3 DNA sequence: TGTGCCAGCAGTTTAGCGGGACAGGTATACGAGCAGTACTTC.

The CDR3 protein is CASRSGGAIANYGYTF. For the CDR3, the DNA is TGTGCCAGCCGTTCAGGGGGCGCGATTGCTAACTATGGCTACACCTTC. The chain employs TRBV7-9 and TRBJ1-2, with TRBD1 matching 8 bases. With 8 bases clipped from V and 0 bases from J, the junction kept 11 bases outside the gene matches. This CDR3 contains 16 residues. Germline V gene data show CDR1 as SEHNR and CDR2 as FQNEAQ (reference sequence).

The rearrangement uses TRBV27 and TRBJ2-2; 7 nucleotides align to TRBD2. Germline-derived CDR1 and CDR2 are MNHEY and SMNVEV (reference sequence). The CDR3 sequence is 16 residues long. V was pared by 6 bases and J by 3 bases, with 10 bases of the junction left unmatched. The CDR3 nucleotides read TGTGCCAGCAGCGCGGGGCGCGGGAGTTACACCGGGGAGCTGTTTTTT. Translated, it gives CASSAGRGSYTGELFF.

This rearrangement joins TRBV13 to TRBJ2-3; D is undetermined. Germline V gene sequence: CDR1 PRHDT, CDR2 FYEKMQ (reference sequence). The length of the CDR3 is 16 residues. Trimming stripped 0 bases from V and 0 bases from J, with 10 bases between. The CDR3 region has the DNA TGTGCCAGCAGCTTAGGGACACCTTATAGCACAGATACGCAGTATTTT. Amino acids: CASSLGTPYSTDTQYF.

The rearrangement joins TRBV25-1 to TRBJ2-3; 9 nucleotides line up with TRBD1. The CDR3 runs to 13 residues. Trimming took 8 bases from V and 5 from J; bases not matched to a gene: 5. The germline V gene encodes CDR1 MGHDK and CDR2 SYGVNS. The CDR3 loop reads CASQQGAIDTQYF. DNA of the CDR3: TGTGCCAGCCAACAGGGGGCGATAGATACGCAGTATTTT.

The chain employs TRBV11-2 and TRBJ2-1; 8 nucleotides line up with TRBD2. CDR1 SGHAT and CDR2 FQNNGV come from the germline V gene. This CDR3 has 15 amino acids. Unmatched junction bases numbered 8, after V lost 5 bases and J lost 5 bases. The CDR3: CASSPGGAGDNEQFF. CDR3 in DNA: TGTGCCAGCAGCCCCGGGGGAGCGGGGGACAATGAGCAGTTCTTC. Full variable domain (outside the CDR3, taken from reference TRBV11-2 and TRBJ2-1): EAGVAQSPRYKIIEKRQSVAFWCNPISGHATLYWYQQILGQGPKLLIQFQNNGVVDDSQLPKDRFSAERLKGVDSTLKIQPAKLEDSAVYLCASSPGGAGDNEQFFGPGTRLTVL.